These 3 T cell receptor beta chains share one sample of origin, sequenced in a study of beta chain features in type 1 diabetes. Antigens for these TCRs are unknown. Notes on the study in general: Among patients with Type 1 diabetes, TCRB CDR3s were moderately but significantly shorter in every one of the four CD4+ subsets.

All of the isolated RNA was reverse transcribed, so expressed TCRB transcripts were sequenced. Profiled with immunoSEQ multiplex PCR; TCRdb holds only in-frame clones, not every one. The sample has roughly 700,000 clones, around 15% seen once. The sequenced sample was naive CD4+ T cells from blood. These receptors came from a man younger than 30 with type 1 diabetes.

This clone showed up just a few times. This CDR3 is also generated by other DNA sequences in the sample. This chain joins TRBV30 and TRBJ1-2; D call uncertain. The CDR3 loop spans 11 amino acids. Germline V gene lookup returns CDR1 GTSNPN and CDR2 SVGIG (reference sequence). With 0 bases removed from V and 8 bases from J, the gap between germline ends came to 7 bases. This CDR3 is CAWSVQGGYTF. As DNA, the CDR3 is TGTGCCTGGAGTGTACAAGGCGGCTACACCTTC.

This clone was counted at least ten times. This chain joins TRBV7-9 and TRBJ2-1, with D unresolved. Trimming removed 1 base at V and 5 bases at J, with 9 bases between. The CDR3 runs 14 residues. Germline V gives CDR1 SEHNR, CDR2 FQNEAQ (reference sequence). CDR3 sequence reads: CASSLVMMNNEQFF. The CDR3 region has the DNA TGTGCCAGCAGCTTAGTTATGATGAACAATGAGCAGTTCTTC. Based on the CDR3 plus reference TRBV7-9 and TRBJ2-1, the full variable domain is DTGVSQNPRHKITKRGQNVTFRCDPISEHNRLYWYRQTLGQGPEFLTYFQNEAQLEKSRLLSDRFSAERPKGSFSTLEIQRTEQGDSAMYLCASSLVMMNNEQFFGPGTRLTVL.

This clone showed up just a few times. V and J are TRBV30 and TRBJ1-4; D not certain. The germline gives CDR1 GTSNPN, CDR2 SVGIG (reference sequence). V lost 3 bases and J lost 10, with 12 bases in between. CDR3 length: 12 residues. CDR3 nucleotide sequence: TGTGCCTGGAGCATAGGAGGCGGAAAACTGTTTTTT. As protein: CAWSIGGGKLFF.